These 28 T cell receptor beta chains were sequenced from one sample in a study of a mutant IDH1 vaccine in newly diagnosed glioma. Time point in this sample: week 23, last vaccination. With topical imiquimod, each dose of the vaccine consisted of 300 ug of mutant IDH1 20-mer peptide. Their target antigens are unknown. TCRdb's copy holds only in-frame clones and misses some; the assay was immunoSEQ multiplex PCR. The sample shows roughly 74,000 clones, approximately 85% of them seen only once. This material consisted of PBMCs, taken from a glioma patient whose treatment included an IDH1 peptide vaccine. These receptors came from a woman in her forties or fifties with glioma.

The CDR3: CASSSSTSGYEQYF. The CDR3 DNA reads as TGTGCCAGCAGCTCTTCGACTAGCGGATACGAGCAGTACTTC. The chain joins TRBV11-2 to TRBJ2-7, with 9 bases aligning to TRBD2. The V and J ends lost 4 bases and 4 bases, in that order; junction bases with no gene match: 5. The V gene's germline CDR1 is SGHAT and CDR2 FQNNGV. CDR3 length: 14 amino acids.

This clone was recorded only once. The V gene is TRBV6-6, the J gene TRBJ1-6; 8 bases are a match to TRBD1. The CDR3 covers 14 residues. The germline CDR1 and CDR2 sequences are MNHNY and SVGAGI (reference sequence). The V segment lost 4 bases and the J segment 7 bases; nucleotides outside the gene matches: 3. The DNA of the CDR3 is TGTGCCAGCAGTTTGGACAGGGCCAATTCACCCCTCCACTTT. This gives the protein CASSLDRANSPLHF.

This chain connects TRBV4-2 to TRBJ2-7, with D maybe TRBD2 (6 bases). V was cut by 3 bases and J by 3 bases, with 15 bases left in between. Germline assignment: CDR1 LGHNA and CDR2 YNFKEQ. The CDR3 spans 15 residues. Written as DNA, the CDR3 is TGTGCCAGCAGCCAGAGCCAGGGACTTAACTACGAGCAGTACTTC. This codes for CASSQSQGLNYEQYF.

The genes are TRBV6-5 and TRBJ2-1; 8 positions match TRBD2. V was pared by 6 bases and J by 11 bases, with 12 bases of the junction left unmatched. The CDR3 totals 14 residues. Germline CDR1 and CDR2: MNHEY and SVGAGI. The CDR3 protein is CASSLGGGGRKQFF. CDR3 sequence (DNA): TGTGCCAGCAGCCTCGGGGGGGGCGGCCGAAAGCAGTTCTTC.

This chain links TRBV6-1 with TRBJ2-7, with D possibly matching TRBD1 (5 bases). From germline, CDR1 is MNHNS and CDR2 SASEGT. CDR3 size: 13 residues. V dropped 6 bases and J dropped 5 bases, with 14 bases sitting between them. The CDR3 DNA sequence: TGTGCCAGCAGACGTATTGGGGCCGACGAGCAGTACTTC. Its protein product is CASRRIGADEQYF.

The chain has TRBV5-1 and TRBJ2-2, with a possible D match to TRBD2 (6 bases). The V gene lost 1 base and the J gene lost 4 bases, with 14 bases spanning the gap. The CDR3 length is 16 residues. Germline-derived CDR1 and CDR2 are SGHRS and YFSETQ. The CDR3 region is CASSLPEGAGTGELFF. CDR3 nucleotide sequence: TGCGCCAGCAGCTTGCCGGAGGGTGCAGGCACCGGGGAGCTGTTTTTT.

The V and J genes are TRBV7-2 and TRBJ2-7; 8 positions match TRBD2. The germline CDR1 and CDR2 sequences are SGHTA and FQGNSA. V was clipped by 5 bases and J by 0 bases; unmatched bases: 6. This CDR3 is 15 amino acids long. Here the CDR3 reads CASSGGGGSSYEQYF. The CDR3 DNA sequence: TGTGCCAGCAGCGGTGGCGGGGGGAGCTCCTACGAGCAGTACTTC.

This chain links TRBV2 with TRBJ1-5; TRBD1 matches at 8 bases. This CDR3 region has 14 residues. The germline V gene has CDR1 SNHLY and CDR2 FYNNEI. The V and J ends lost 1 base and 7 bases, in that order; junction bases with no gene match: 3. The CDR3 coding sequence is TGTGCCAGCAGTGAAGAGACAGGGGAGCAGCCCCAGCATTTT. This translates into CASSEETGEQPQHF.

This chain links TRBV7-8 with TRBJ2-3; 8 bases are shared with TRBD1. CDR1 and CDR2 from the germline V gene are SGHVS and FQNEAQ. The CDR3 has 15 residues. Trimming cost V 4 bases and J 1 base; bases outside gene matches: 4. CDR3 sequence (DNA): TGTGCCAGCAGCTCCCGGACAGGGCGCACAGATACGCAGTATTTT. Amino acids: CASSSRTGRTDTQYF.

The chain recombines TRBV7-8 with TRBJ2-7, with 8 bases matching TRBD1. The length of the CDR3 is 15 residues. Germline CDR1 reads SGHVS; CDR2 reads FQNEAQ. V was pared by 4 bases and J by 2 bases, with 7 bases of the junction left unmatched. In DNA form, the CDR3 reads TGTGCCAGCAGCTCGGACAGGGATGTTACCTACGAGCAGTACTTC. Amino acid sequence: CASSSDRDVTYEQYF.

The chain uses TRBV27 and TRBJ2-7; 7 bases match TRBD1. In germline, CDR1 is MNHEY, CDR2 SMNVEV (reference sequence). This CDR3 spans 13 amino acids. The J segment lost 2 bases and the V segment lost 3 bases, leaving 1 base of the junction unmatched. The CDR3, as DNA: TGTGCCAGCAGTTTGACAGGGCCCTACGAGCAGTACTTC. This codes for CASSLTGPYEQYF.

The J gene is TRBJ2-5, the V gene TRBV18; D ambiguous. The germline CDR1 and CDR2 sequences are KGHSH and LQKENI. This CDR3 spans 14 amino acids. The V gene lost 6 bases and the J gene lost 1 base, with 12 bases spanning the gap. The CDR3 DNA sequence: TGTGCCAGCTCCCCCGGCAGGCTCCAAGAGACCCAGTACTTC. Protein: CASSPGRLQETQYF.

This chain uses TRBV28 with TRBJ2-2; a possible D gene is TRBD2 (5 bases). Between the trimmed V and J ends, which lost 3 bases and 2 bases, there was a span of 10 bases. From germline, CDR1 is MDHEN and CDR2 SYDVKM. The CDR3 totals 15 residues. The CDR3 is CASSLPSRNTGELFF. In DNA form, the CDR3 reads TGTGCCAGCAGTTTGCCTAGCCGAAACACCGGGGAGCTGTTTTTT.

This clone was found once. The chain links TRBV7-9 to TRBJ1-6, with TRBD1 matching over 11 bases. The CDR3 sequence is 15 residues long. J lost 10 bases, V lost 4 bases, and 6 bases had no gene match. Germline V gives CDR1 SEHNR, CDR2 FQNEAQ (reference sequence). The CDR3, as DNA: TGTGCCAGCAGCTCTCCGGGACAGGGGGGATCACCCCTCCACTTT. Translating it yields CASSSPGQGGSPLHF.

This clone was counted once. Here the CDR3 DNA reads TGTGCCAGCAGCCCACCCCCAGGGATCCTTGGAAACACCATATATTTT. Its translation is CASSPPPGILGNTIYF. The chain is built from TRBV9 and TRBJ1-3; maybe TRBD1 (5 bases). CDR3 length: 16 residues. The V and J ends lost 4 bases and 3 bases respectively, with 17 bases between them. The germline CDR1 and CDR2 sequences are SGDLS and YYNGEE.

On this clone itself: The same CDR3 also results from other DNA sequences found in this sample. The rearrangement uses TRBV7-3 and TRBJ2-3; 12 bases are shared with TRBD2. The CDR3 has 14 amino acids. Germline V gives CDR1 SGHTA, CDR2 FQGTGA. The V segment lost 4 bases and the J segment 5 bases; nucleotides outside the gene matches: 1. CDR3 sequence reads: CASSSGLAGDTQYF. The CDR3 nucleotides read TGTGCCAGCAGCTCGGGACTAGCGGGAGATACGCAGTATTTT.

The rearrangement joins TRBV7-2 to TRBJ2-5; 8 positions agree with TRBD1. The V segment lost 1 base and the J segment 4 bases; nucleotides outside the gene matches: 11. The CDR3 is 17 residues long. Looked up from germline, CDR1 is SGHTA and CDR2 is FQGNSA. CDR3 DNA: TGTGCCAGCAGCTTAGTGGACAGGGCAGGGGGACGAGAGACCCAGTACTTC. This encodes CASSLVDRAGGRETQYF.

V and J are TRBV4-1 and TRBJ2-5, with TRBD1 as a possible D gene (5 bases). The DNA end is a closer match to TRBJ2-7, so the J assignment may be wrong. CDR3 length: 15 amino acids. CDR1 is MGHRA, CDR2 YSYEKL, per germline. The CDR3 loop is CASSQQGLANYEQYF. Here the CDR3 DNA reads TGCGCCAGCAGCCAGCAGGGCTTGGCAAACTACGAGCAGTACTTC.

The chain uses TRBV5-1 and TRBJ1-1; no clear D gene. Between the trimmed V and J ends, which lost 4 bases and 1 base, there was a span of 8 bases. This CDR3 comprises 13 residues. Germline CDR1 is SGHRS and CDR2 is YFSETQ. DNA for the CDR3: TGCGCCAGCAGCAATGACAAGAACACTGAAGCTTTCTTT. Residues: CASSNDKNTEAFF.

V gene TRBV6-5 combines with J gene TRBJ2-1, with 8 bases that match TRBD2. V was pared by 0 bases and J by 5 bases, with 3 bases of the junction left unmatched. Germline assignment: CDR1 MNHEY and CDR2 SVGAGI. CDR3 length: 15 residues. The chain's CDR3 is CASSYSAGGNNEQFF. The CDR3 DNA is TGTGCCAGCAGTTACTCTGCGGGAGGTAACAATGAGCAGTTCTTC.

This clone was seen only once. This chain uses TRBV7-8 with TRBJ1-4; 8 bases line up with TRBD1. With 6 bases clipped from V and 5 bases from J, the junction kept 8 bases outside the gene matches. The CDR3 extends over 15 amino acids. Germline assignment: CDR1 SGHVS and CDR2 FQNEAQ. This CDR3 is CASSRGRTGNEKLFF. The DNA of the CDR3 is TGTGCCAGCAGTAGGGGGAGGACAGGGAATGAAAAACTGTTTTTT.

In its sample, this clone was seen a few times. This sequence joins TRBV21-1 and TRBJ2-5; no DNA check was done on the table's D call, TRBD2. TRBV21-1 is flagged as a pseudogene. This CDR3 comprises 14 residues. The CDR3 protein is CASRVGRYQETQYF. For the CDR3, the DNA is TGTGCCAGCAGGGTCGGGAGGTACCAAGAGACCCAGTACTTC.

This rearrangement joins TRBV27 to TRBJ2-2, with D perhaps TRBD2 (5 bases). This CDR3 spans 19 amino acids. V was trimmed by 7 bases and J by 3 bases, leaving 27 bases between them. CDR1 and CDR2 from the germline V gene are MNHEY and SMNVEV (reference sequence). CDR3 amino acids: CASTRVDWARGQDTGELFF. CDR3 sequence (DNA): TGTGCCAGCACCCGGGTGGACTGGGCCCGGGGTCAGGACACCGGGGAGCTGTTTTTT.

The gene calls are TRBV5-1 and TRBJ1-6; the D gene is possibly TRBD1 (6 bases). CDR1 is SGHRS and CDR2 is YFSETQ in the germline V gene. The CDR3 contains 13 residues. The ends were cut back, 5 bases at V and 7 bases at J, with 10 bases in the middle. The DNA of the CDR3 is TGCGCCAGCAGGTTAGGGGGGAATTCACCCCTCCACTTT. It is translated as CASRLGGNSPLHF.

The chain recombines TRBV7-9 with TRBJ1-4; tentative D call: TRBD1 (6 bases). V lost 5 bases, J lost 1 base, and 14 bases lay in between. The germline V gene has CDR1 SEHNR and CDR2 FQNEAQ (reference sequence). The CDR3 runs 16 residues. The CDR3 nucleotides are TGTGCCAGCAGCCTAGGACAGTACGGAACTAATGAAAAACTGTTTTTT. Translated, it gives CASSLGQYGTNEKLFF.

The V call is TRBV20-1, the J call TRBJ2-1; 8 bases map to TRBD1. This CDR3 contains 10 residues. Germline loops: CDR1 DFQATT, CDR2 SNEGSKA (reference sequence). Trimming at V came to 5 bases and at J to 14 bases, leaving 5 bases not matched to a gene. Here the CDR3 reads CSALQGAEFF. The CDR3 region has the DNA TGCAGTGCTCTGCAGGGGGCGGAGTTCTTC.

The rearrangement joins TRBV2 to TRBJ2-7; 13 bases are a match to TRBD2. The V segment lost 1 base and the J segment 3 bases; nucleotides outside the gene matches: 6. The CDR3 covers 17 residues. The germline gives CDR1 SNHLY, CDR2 FYNNEI. CDR3 region: CASSEGAGTSGVYEQYF. For the CDR3, the DNA is TGTGCCAGCAGTGAAGGGGCCGGGACTAGCGGGGTCTACGAGCAGTACTTC.

This clone was seen a few times. The chain links TRBV13 to TRBJ2-1; TRBD2 agrees at 7 bases. Germline V CDR1 and CDR2: PRHDT, FYEKMQ (reference sequence). The CDR3 sequence is 19 residues long. With V trimmed by 0 bases and J by 6 bases, 17 bases remained unmatched. The CDR3 coding sequence is TGTGCCAGCAGCTTAGGGTTTGCGGGAGATGAAAGTTTGGCCAATGAGCAGTTCTTC. Protein sequence: CASSLGFAGDESLANEQFF.